This T cell receptor (beta chain) appears in the sequencing data of a study of patients and donors after allogeneic stem cell transplantation. This clonotype was observed a handful of times. From the RT-PCR reads, TCRdb called clonotypes with MiXCR, one entry per CDR3 protein. The sample records about a million distinct CDR3 sequences, under 20% being singletons. The CDR3 has 15 amino acids. From germline, CDR1 is SGHRS and CDR2 YFSETQ. With 4 bases clipped from V and 5 bases from J, the junction kept 12 bases outside the gene matches. The rearrangement uses TRBV5-1 and TRBJ2-7; 7 nucleotides line up with TRBD2. This sequence originates from a human donor who was either an allogeneic HSCT recipient or a stem cell or donor lymphocyte infusion donor (not recorded which). It is not recorded whose cells these are; they may come from a transplant donor. The material sequenced was blood, either unsorted or a sorted T cell fraction (not recorded which). The CDR3 DNA sequence: TGCGCCAGCAGCCTAAGCGGGGCAGAAGGACACGAGCAGTACTTC. It codes for CASSLSGAEGHEQYF. The full variable domain, its missing parts supplied by reference TRBV5-1 and TRBJ2-7, is KAGVTQTPRYLIKTRGQQVTLSCSPISGHRSVSWYQQTPGQGLQFLFEYFSETQRNKGNFPGRFSGRQFSNSRSEMNVSTLELGDSALYLCASSLSGAEGHEQYFGPGTRLTVT.